These 4 T cell receptor beta chains were sequenced from one sample in a study of blood T cell repertoires in COVID-19. The data were produced by immunoSEQ multiplex PCR, yet TCRdb's version contains in-frame clones alone and is incomplete. This table has some 50,000 clones, around 65% appearing once. The sample taken for sequencing was peripheral blood. All receptors come from a woman in her seventies with acute or convalescent COVID-19.

CDR3 region: CASTIQGHNSPLHF. In DNA form, the CDR3 reads TGTGCCAGCACCATACAGGGGCATAATTCACCCCTCCACTTT. This chain uses TRBV6-6 with TRBJ1-6; 7 positions match TRBD1. Unmatched junction bases numbered 5, after V lost 7 bases and J lost 5 bases. The germline V gene encodes CDR1 MNHNY and CDR2 SVGAGI (reference sequence). CDR3 length equals 14 residues.

V gene TRBV12-3 or TRBV12-4 combines with J gene TRBJ1-3; 8 bases are a match to TRBD1. Germline trimming cut 6 bases from V and 9 bases from J; bases unmatched to any gene: 7. The CDR3 is 13 amino acids. The CDR3 DNA follows: TGTGCCAGCAGCTTTTTTGGGACAGGCACCATATATTTT. It translates to CASSFFGTGTIYF.

This clone was picked up a small number of times. The V and J genes are TRBV7-6 and TRBJ2-1; 11 nucleotides match TRBD2. After removal of 3 bases from V and 9 bases from J, the junction contained 7 bases not matched to a gene. This CDR3 is built from 15 residues. Germline CDR1 reads SGHVS; CDR2 reads FNYEAQ. CDR3 DNA: TGTGCCAGCAGCTTTTTTAGCGGGGGGGCGGGTGAGCAGTTCTTC. The encoded protein is CASSFFSGGAGEQFF. The complete variable domain, with remaining parts taken from reference TRBV7-6 and TRBJ2-1, reads GAGVSQSPRYKVTKRGQDVALRCDPISGHVSLYWYRQALGQGPEFLTYFNYEAQQDKSGLPNDRFSAERPEGSISTLTIQRTEQRDSAMYRCASSFFSGGAGEQFFGPGTRLTVL.

The chain combines TRBV28 with TRBJ1-3; 11 bases are a match to TRBD1. Germline V gene sequence: CDR1 MDHEN, CDR2 SYDVKM. Losses at the gene ends were 8 bases for V and 11 bases for J; bases not matched to a gene: 17. There are 16 residues in the CDR3. DNA of the CDR3: TGTGCCAGCCGGACAGGGGGCGGATTCGGGGAGAGATCCATATATTTT. This translates into CASRTGGGFGERSIYF.